This T cell receptor (beta chain) stems from a study of T cell repertoires in cytomegalovirus infection. In the study overall: Through public TCR beta signatures, both CMV infection and matching HLA type were indicated. Study-wide points: Adding up the frequency of public TCR beta families identified people who carried CMV plus the relevant HLA. HLA-C-restricted CMV clonotypes gave the most frequent clonotype in two of eight donors.

Note on this clonotype: Antigen: not known.

CDR3 length: 13 amino acids. CDR1 SGHNT and CDR2 YYREEE come from the germline V gene (reference sequence). The V end lost 2 bases, the J end lost 0 bases, and 5 bases lay between the germline ends. TCRdb ran MiXCR on the reads and lists one entry per CDR3 protein. Of over 150,000 distinct CDR3 sequences in the sample, about 21% were seen once. This chain connects TRBV5-4 to TRBJ1-2; the D is unclear. The origin of this receptor is a human donor in good health (CMV status not recorded). Some clones in this sample may be carry-over from other donors' samples. Sequencing input: PBMCs. This CDR3 is CASSFRTNYGYTF. CDR3 coding DNA: TGTGCCAGCAGCTTCAGAACTAACTATGGCTACACCTTC.